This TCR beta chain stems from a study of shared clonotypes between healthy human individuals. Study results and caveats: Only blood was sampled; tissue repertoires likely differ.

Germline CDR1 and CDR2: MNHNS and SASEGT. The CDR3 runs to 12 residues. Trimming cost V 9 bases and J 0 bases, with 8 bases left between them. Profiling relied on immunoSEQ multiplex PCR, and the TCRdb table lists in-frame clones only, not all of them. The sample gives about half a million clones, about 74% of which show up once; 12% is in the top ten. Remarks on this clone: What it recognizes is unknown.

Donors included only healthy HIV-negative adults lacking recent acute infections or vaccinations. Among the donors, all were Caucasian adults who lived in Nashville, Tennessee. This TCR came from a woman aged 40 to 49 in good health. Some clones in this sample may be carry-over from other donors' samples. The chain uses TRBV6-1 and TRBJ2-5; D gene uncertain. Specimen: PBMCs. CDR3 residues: CASGYNQETQYF. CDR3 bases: TGTGCCAGTGGTTACAACCAAGAGACCCAGTACTTC.